The rows below give T cell receptor beta chains drawn from one sample of a study of blood T cells in healthy people across ages. Each CDR3 protein is one row after TCRdb ran MiXCR on the 5' RACE reads. The profile shows hundreds of thousands of distinct CDR3 sequences, around half of them singletons. Sequences were obtained from blood. All receptors derive from a woman aged 60-75 years in good health. Both conserved end residues are part of each CDR3. D genes are given only for firm matches. Some rows mark clone size as missing; the rest say once, few, many or name a class of expanded clone.

few,TRBJ1-2,TRBV6-5,13,TRBD1,TGTGCCAGCAGATTACAGGGGAGGGTTGGCTACACCTTC,CASRLQGRVGYTF
NA,TRBJ2-3,TRBV20-1,16,TRBD2,TGCAGTGCTAGAGATTTGCCTAGCGGGAAAACAGATACGCAGTATTTT,CSARDLPSGKTDTQYF
NA,TRBJ2-7,TRBV5-1,14,TRBD1,TGCGCCAGCAGCCCGACAGGGAACGGCTACGAGCAGTACTTC,CASSPTGNGYEQYF
NA,TRBJ2-7,TRBV27,13,NA,TGTCATCCTAAACAACACCCGACCTACGAGCAGTACTTC,CHPKQHPTYEQYF
NA,TRBJ2-1,TRBV6-5,15,NA,TGTGCCAGCAGTTACTCTGGACCCCCCGACAATGAGCAGTTCTTC,CASSYSGPPDNEQFF
few,TRBJ2-5,TRBV12-3/TRBV12-4,16,NA,TGTGCCAGCAGTTTAAACCAGGGGTCGTACCAAGAGACCCAGTACTTC,CASSLNQGSYQETQYF
few,TRBJ2-7,TRBV28,13,NA,TGTGCCAGCAGCCTAATAACTAGCTACGAGCAGTACTTC,CASSLITSYEQYF
NA,TRBJ2-3,TRBV9,15,TRBD2,TGTACCAGCAGCGGTAGCGGGAAAAACACAGATACGCAGTATTTT,CTSSGSGKNTDTQYF
few,TRBJ2-3,TRBV4-2,17,NA,TGTGCCAGCAGCCAAGGTCGGGGACAAACCCGCACAGATACGCAGTATTTT,CASSQGRGQTRTDTQYF
few,TRBJ2-1,TRBV20-1,14,NA,TGCAGTGCTAGGCTCAGGCAGACCTACAATGAGCAGTTCTTC,CSARLRQTYNEQFF